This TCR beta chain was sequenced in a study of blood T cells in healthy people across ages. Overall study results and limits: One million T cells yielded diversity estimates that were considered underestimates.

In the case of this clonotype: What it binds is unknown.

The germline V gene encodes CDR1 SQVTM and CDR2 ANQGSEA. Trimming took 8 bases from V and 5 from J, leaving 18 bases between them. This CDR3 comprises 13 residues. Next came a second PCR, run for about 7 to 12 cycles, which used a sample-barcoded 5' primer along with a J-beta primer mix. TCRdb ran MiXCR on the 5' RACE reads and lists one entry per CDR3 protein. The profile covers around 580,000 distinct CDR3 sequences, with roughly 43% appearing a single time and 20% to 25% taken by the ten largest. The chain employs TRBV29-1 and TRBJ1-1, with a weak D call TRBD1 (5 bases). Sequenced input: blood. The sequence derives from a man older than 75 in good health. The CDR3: CSLAKGRQTEAFF. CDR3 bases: TGCAGCCTTGCTAAGGGGAGACAGACTGAAGCTTTCTTT.